This TCR beta chain was retrieved from a study of T cells after yellow fever vaccination. Study-wide background: Preparation of fractions with low cell numbers was performed using SMART-Seq v4 Ultra Low Input. Findings and caveats of the study: Highly abundant clonotypes carried over from the bulk population could end up in FACS-sorted repertoires as contaminants. Subsequent booster samples again held most clones from primary vaccination (just under 98% CD4, about 90% CD8).

This clonotype was recorded once. As yet, its antigen is unknown. At one end, the junction sequence differs from germline, possibly due to a read error. The germline V gene encodes CDR1 SGHRS and CDR2 YFSETQ. The CDR3 runs 15 residues. Template switching with 5'RACE generated the TCR cDNA and added a universal primer site and UMIs. TCRdb re-analysed the 5' RACE reads in MiXCR, keeping a single row per CDR3 protein. Of around 600,000 distinct CDR3 sequences in the sample, approximately 13% were seen once. The TCR comes from a young man who received the YFV17D yellow fever vaccine. This sample comprised PBMCs, obtained on the day of the yellow fever booster vaccination. V is TRBV5-1 and J is TRBJ2-2, with TRBD2 matching over 8 bases. CDR3 sequence reads: CASSFPREYSGELVF. In nucleotides, the CDR3 is TGCGCCAGCAGCTTCCCCCGGGAGTATAGCGGGGAGCTGGTTTTT.